The 29 T cell receptor beta chains presented below share a single source sample, sequenced in a study of CD8+ T cells in alopecia areata. Sequencing templates came from extracted RNA that was reverse transcribed into cDNA. The data were produced by immunoSEQ multiplex PCR, yet TCRdb's version contains in-frame clones alone and is incomplete. The sample lists more than 150,000 clones, approximately 49% occurring once. As for treatment: oral pan-JAK inhibitor, 5-10 mg twice daily. The sample in question was CD8+ T cells sorted from blood, obtained around week 52, from a patient treated with tofacitinib. Receptors were obtained from a human donor with alopecia areata.

This clone was seen a handful of times. The V and J genes are TRBV2 and TRBJ2-3, with D possibly called TRBD1 or TRBD2 (6 bases each). The CDR3 contains 13 residues. The germline V gene encodes CDR1 SNHLY and CDR2 FYNNEI. V shed 8 bases and J shed 1 base, with 10 bases lying between them. This CDR3 reads CASGGQGTDTQYF. In DNA form, the CDR3 reads TGTGCCAGCGGGGGGCAGGGCACAGATACGCAGTATTTT.

The chain couples TRBV11-2 to TRBJ2-5; 7 bases fit TRBD1. With V trimmed by 1 base and J by 2 bases, 4 bases remained unmatched. Germline assignment: CDR1 SGHAT and CDR2 FQNNGV. There are 15 residues in the CDR3. For the CDR3, the DNA is TGTGCCAGCAGCTTAGTAGGGGGCCTTCAAGAGACCCAGTACTTC. Residues: CASSLVGGLQETQYF.

Only a few counts were recorded for this clone. The chain joins TRBV7-9 to TRBJ2-2; D unclear. Germline lookup yields CDR1 SEHNR and CDR2 FQNEAQ (reference sequence). This CDR3 has 14 residues. Trimming removed 4 bases at V and 4 bases at J, with 10 bases between. This CDR3 is CASSSSGFTGELFF. The CDR3 bases are TGTGCCAGCAGCTCTAGTGGCTTCACCGGGGAGCTGTTTTTT.

V and J are TRBV6-6 and TRBJ2-7; no clear D. Germline-derived CDR1 and CDR2 are MNHNY and SVGAGI (reference sequence). The CDR3 consists of 13 residues. V lost 5 bases and J 9 bases, leaving 17 bases between the germline ends. CDR3 in amino acids: CASSHMERSGQYF. CDR3 sequence (DNA): TGTGCCAGCAGTCACATGGAGAGGTCCGGGCAGTACTTC.

This chain joins TRBV5-1 and TRBJ2-1, with TRBD2 matching 14 bases. Germline trimming cut 3 bases from V and 0 bases from J; bases unmatched to any gene: 11. The CDR3 has 20 residues. Germline CDR1 and CDR2: SGHRS and YFSETQ. The CDR3 here is CASSSAGTSGGASSYNEQFF. The CDR3, as DNA: TGCGCCAGCAGCTCGGCCGGGACTAGCGGGGGAGCTAGCTCCTACAATGAGCAGTTCTTC.

The chain combines TRBV7-9 with TRBJ2-5, with D perhaps matching TRBD1 (6 bases). V lost 6 bases and J lost 0, with 11 bases in between. The CDR3 has 14 residues. Germline V CDR1 and CDR2: SEHNR, FQNEAQ (reference sequence). The CDR3 loop reads CASRTDRYQETQYF. CDR3 nucleotide sequence: TGTGCCAGCAGAACCGACAGGTACCAAGAGACCCAGTACTTC.

The genes are TRBV4-3 and TRBJ2-6; D is possibly TRBD1 or TRBD2 (6 bases each). This CDR3 contains 17 residues. V was trimmed by 1 base and J by 1 base, leaving 11 bases between them. Germline values: CDR1 LGHNA, CDR2 YSLEER. CDR3 residues: CASSQGGGGSGANVLTF. For the CDR3, the DNA is TGCGCCAGCAGCCAAGGAGGAGGGGGTTCTGGGGCCAACGTCCTGACTTTC.

The chain recombines TRBV5-1 with TRBJ1-1, with D possibly being TRBD1 (6 bases). Germline V gene lookup returns CDR1 SGHRS and CDR2 YFSETQ. V was pared by 0 bases and J by 1 base, with 10 bases between. This CDR3 has 15 amino acids. The CDR3 region has the DNA TGCGCCAGCAGCTTGGACGGGGGCCGGAACACTGAAGCTTTCTTT. It is translated as CASSLDGGRNTEAFF.

The rearrangement joins TRBV30 to TRBJ2-2; the match to TRBD1 covers 7 bases. CDR1 is GTSNPN, CDR2 SVGIG, per germline (reference sequence). CDR3 length equals 15 residues. Trimming removed 3 bases from V and 6 bases from J; junction bases left unmatched: 10. The CDR3: CAWRPRGPVAGELFF. As DNA, the CDR3 is TGTGCCTGGAGACCGAGGGGGCCGGTTGCCGGGGAGCTGTTTTTT.

This clone was counted between two and nine times. The chain couples TRBV4-1 to TRBJ2-1, with D unclear. This CDR3 has 14 residues. Looked up from germline, CDR1 is MGHRA and CDR2 is YSYEKL. The V end was cut by 1 base, the J end by 4 bases, with 8 bases between. CDR3 DNA: TGCGCCAGCAGCCAAGCAGCCGTATACAATGAGCAGTTCTTC. Its translation is CASSQAAVYNEQFF.

This chain's CDR3 is CASSFDRANTEAFF. CDR3 sequence (DNA): TGCGCCAGCAGCTTTGACAGGGCGAACACTGAAGCTTTCTTT. This chain connects TRBV5-1 to TRBJ1-1; 7 nucleotides agree with TRBD1. The CDR3 totals 14 residues. Germline V lookup: CDR1 SGHRS, CDR2 YFSETQ. J lost 1 base, V lost 2 bases, and 2 bases had no gene match. Using reference TRBV5-1 and TRBJ1-1 for the parts outside the CDR3, the full variable domain is KAGVTQTPRYLIKTRGQQVTLSCSPISGHRSVSWYQQTPGQGLQFLFEYFSETQRNKGNFPGRFSGRQFSNSRSEMNVSTLELGDSALYLCASSFDRANTEAFFGQGTRLTVV.

V is TRBV27 and J is TRBJ1-6; 10 bases match TRBD1. This CDR3 has 16 amino acids. Germline values: CDR1 MNHEY, CDR2 SMNVEV (reference sequence). Losses at the gene ends were 3 bases for V and 10 bases for J; bases not matched to a gene: 9. In DNA, the CDR3 is TGTGCCAGCAGTTTGGGACCCGGGACAGGGGAATCACCCCTCCACTTT. Its protein is CASSLGPGTGESPLHF.

The chain recombines TRBV9 with TRBJ2-7, with 9 bases matching TRBD2. There are 16 residues in the CDR3. CDR1 is SGDLS and CDR2 is YYNGEE in the germline V gene. The J segment lost 2 bases and the V segment lost 6 bases, leaving 12 bases of the junction unmatched. CDR3 sequence: CASTAEASGGPYEQYF. In DNA form, the CDR3 reads TGTGCCAGCACCGCGGAGGCGAGCGGGGGGCCCTACGAGCAGTACTTC.

The gene calls are TRBV5-4 and TRBJ2-2, with unresolved D. Trimming took 9 bases from V and 0 from J, leaving 9 bases between them. CDR3 size: 13 residues. In germline, CDR1 is SGHNT, CDR2 YYREEE (reference sequence). The CDR3 sequence: CATLEPNTGELFF. In nucleotides, the CDR3 is TGTGCCACCCTAGAACCGAACACCGGGGAGCTGTTTTTT.

This clone was detected only a few times. J is TRBJ2-5 and V is TRBV5-1; 16 bases map to TRBD2. The V and J ends lost 4 bases and 0 bases, in that order; junction bases with no gene match: 3. This CDR3 spans 17 amino acids. Germline assignment: CDR1 SGHRS and CDR2 YFSETQ. CDR3 in amino acids: CASSVGLAGGYQETQYF. The CDR3 region has the DNA TGCGCCAGCAGCGTGGGACTAGCGGGGGGGTACCAAGAGACCCAGTACTTC.

The chain employs TRBV7-2 and TRBJ1-1; D gene unclear. This CDR3 has 16 amino acids. The V end was cut by 4 bases, the J end by 0 bases, with 15 bases between. Per germline, CDR1 SGHTA and CDR2 FQGNSA. In nucleotides, the CDR3 is TGTGCCAGCAGCTCAGAGGAGTTCCTCATGAACACTGAAGCTTTCTTT. Encoded protein: CASSSEEFLMNTEAFF.

The CDR3 here is CASSSSEQGRETQYF. CDR3 nucleotide sequence: TGTGCCAGCAGCTCCTCCGAACAGGGGAGGGAGACCCAGTACTTC. The rearrangement joins TRBV5-4 to TRBJ2-5, with a weak D call TRBD1 (7 bases). Germline V gives CDR1 SGHNT, CDR2 YYREEE (reference sequence). The CDR3 contains 15 residues. With 3 bases removed from V and 5 bases from J, the gap between germline ends came to 17 bases.

In its sample, this clone was seen many times. This rearrangement joins TRBV10-3 to TRBJ2-3; 9 positions match TRBD1. Per the germline V gene, CDR1 is ENHRY and CDR2 is SYGVKD. CDR3 length equals 14 residues. Trimming at V came to 5 bases and at J to 4 bases, leaving 4 bases not matched to a gene. In nucleotides, the CDR3 is TGTGCCATCAGTACAGGGGGCGAAGCAGATACGCAGTATTTT. Its translation is CAISTGGEADTQYF.

The chain carries TRBV7-9 and TRBJ2-1; the match to TRBD2 covers 7 bases. The CDR3 length is 16 residues. Unmatched junction bases numbered 9, after V lost 2 bases and J lost 5 bases. Germline lookup yields CDR1 SEHNR and CDR2 FQNEAQ (reference sequence). The CDR3 reads CASSLLELAPNNEQFF. Here the CDR3 DNA reads TGTGCCAGCAGCTTACTTGAACTAGCGCCGAACAATGAGCAGTTCTTC.

This clone came up once. This chain links TRBV10-3 with TRBJ2-3; 7 positions match TRBD2. V was pared by 5 bases and J by 2 bases, with 10 bases of the junction left unmatched. This CDR3 comprises 16 residues. Germline V gene data show CDR1 as ENHRY and CDR2 as SYGVKD. CDR3 sequence reads: CAISLESSGDTDTQYF. CDR3 bases: TGTGCCATCAGTCTAGAATCCAGCGGGGACACAGATACGCAGTATTTT.

The chain combines TRBV5-1 with TRBJ2-1, with unresolved D. V shed 3 bases and J shed 6 bases, with 10 bases lying between them. CDR1 and CDR2 (germline): SGHRS, YFSETQ. CDR3 length: 13 residues. The CDR3 bases are TGCGCCAGCAGCTCGAGCAGGCCCAATGAGCAGTTCTTC. It codes for CASSSSRPNEQFF.

This rearrangement joins TRBV18 to TRBJ2-3, with D hard to call. V dropped 3 bases and J dropped 1 base, with 8 bases sitting between them. The CDR3 totals 14 residues. Germline assignment: CDR1 KGHSH and CDR2 LQKENI. In DNA, the CDR3 is TGTGCCAGCTCACCCATCCACGGCACAGATACGCAGTATTTT. It is translated as CASSPIHGTDTQYF.

In nucleotides, the CDR3 is TGTGCTAGTGGCCGTATTAGTCACCAAGAGACCCAGTACTTC. Translated, it gives CASGRISHQETQYF. The chain couples TRBV12-5 to TRBJ2-5; D remains unclear. V shed 6 bases and J shed 0 bases, with 11 bases lying between them. The CDR3 is 14 amino acids. Germline-derived CDR1 and CDR2 are LGHNT and FRNRAP.

The table lists this clone with a count of one. This chain joins TRBV2 and TRBJ2-1, with TRBD2 matching 10 bases. V gave up 5 bases and J gave up 2 bases; unmatched junction bases: 3. CDR1 and CDR2 (germline): SNHLY, FYNNEI. This CDR3 spans 15 amino acids. The CDR3 DNA reads as TGTGCCAGCAGTCCTCTAGCGGGGGCCTACAATGAGCAGTTCTTC. This sequence encodes CASSPLAGAYNEQFF.

In regard to this clone: Other DNA variants within this sample encode the same CDR3. The rearrangement uses TRBV30 and TRBJ1-3; possible D gene TRBD1, 6 bases. The CDR3 covers 14 residues. V gave up 1 base and J gave up 1 base, with 8 bases separating them. CDR1 and CDR2 (germline): GTSNPN, SVGIG (reference sequence). The CDR3 DNA reads as TGTGCCTGGAGTGCAGGGGTGTCTGGAAACACCATATATTTT. Protein product: CAWSAGVSGNTIYF.

The chain has TRBV27 and TRBJ2-3; the D gene is possibly TRBD2 (6 bases). CDR1 is MNHEY and CDR2 is SMNVEV in the germline V gene (reference sequence). The CDR3 extends over 13 amino acids. Deletions cut 7 bases from V and 1 base from J, with 9 bases between. CDR3: CASKWGGTDTQYF. CDR3 bases: TGTGCCAGCAAATGGGGGGGCACAGATACGCAGTATTTT.

The chain couples TRBV19 to TRBJ2-4; D is unclear. V was cut by 11 bases and J by 8 bases, with 22 bases left in between. The length of the CDR3 is 14 residues. In germline, CDR1 is LNHDA, CDR2 SQIVND (reference sequence). This CDR3 is CAVANPFFVDIQYF. For the CDR3, the DNA is TGTGCCGTCGCGAACCCCTTTTTTGTAGACATTCAGTACTTC.

The chain has TRBV27 and TRBJ1-1; D gene ambiguous. V was trimmed by 2 bases and J by 8 bases, leaving 15 bases between them. The germline V gene encodes CDR1 MNHEY and CDR2 SMNVEV (reference sequence). The CDR3 loop spans 14 amino acids. The CDR3 region is CASSLKGTPGEAFF. The CDR3, as DNA: TGTGCCAGCAGTTTAAAAGGTACCCCGGGCGAAGCTTTCTTT.

This chain links TRBV27 with TRBJ2-5; D is perhaps TRBD2 (5 bases). The CDR3 consists of 13 residues. Germline assignment: CDR1 MNHEY and CDR2 SMNVEV (reference sequence). V shed 3 bases and J shed 4 bases, with 9 bases lying between them. The CDR3 region has the DNA TGTGCCAGCAGTTTCGGGGATCCAGAGACCCAGTACTTC. It yields the protein CASSFGDPETQYF.